The 27 T cell receptor beta chains presented below share a single source sample, sequenced in a study of identical twins. TCRdb reprocessed the 5' RACE reads via MiXCR and lists one record per CDR3 protein. The repertoire consists of some 320,000 distinct CDR3 sequences, with roughly an eighth occurring once and the leading ten covering roughly 7%. These data are also associated with another study on yellow fever vaccine responses in identical twins.

The material sequenced was CD8+ T cells sorted from blood. The receptors derive from a woman younger than 30 in good health.

V is TRBV12-3 or TRBV12-4 and J is TRBJ2-2, with 8 bases fitting TRBD2. This CDR3 has 16 residues. V lost 3 bases, J lost 6 bases, and 9 bases stayed unmatched. The DNA for the CDR3 is TGTGCCAGCAGTTTTGGAACGGGGGGGCCCCCCGGGGAGCTGTTTTTT. Translated, it gives CASSFGTGGPPGELFF.

The sample holds a few counts of this clonotype. The chain is built from TRBV2 and TRBJ2-3; no firm D call. With 10 bases removed from V and 5 bases from J, the gap between germline ends came to 13 bases. The CDR3 totals 12 residues. CDR1 and CDR2 from the germline V gene are SNHLY and FYNNEI. The CDR3 nucleotides are TGTGCCACCTATAGGTCCGGAGATACGCAGTATTTT. This gives the protein CATYRSGDTQYF.

CDR3 amino acids: CASSYSGQQYEQYF. CDR3 bases: TGTGCCAGCAGTTACTCGGGACAGCAATACGAGCAGTACTTC. The chain uses TRBV6-5 and TRBJ2-7, with 7 positions matching TRBD1. This CDR3 is 14 amino acids long. CDR1 MNHEY and CDR2 SVGAGI come from the germline V gene. With 0 bases clipped from V and 4 bases from J, the junction kept 3 bases outside the gene matches.

The V gene is TRBV10-2, the J gene TRBJ2-7, with no clear D. Looked up from germline, CDR1 is WSHSY and CDR2 is SAAADI. V lost 6 bases, J lost 3 bases, and 12 bases lay in between. This CDR3 comprises 13 residues. In DNA form, the CDR3 reads TGCGCCAGCAGCGACGAGAGAGACTACGAGCAGTACTTC. Protein product: CASSDERDYEQYF.

The chain is built from TRBV11-2 and TRBJ2-1, with D possibly matching TRBD2 (6 bases). Germline V gene sequence: CDR1 SGHAT, CDR2 FQNNGV. CDR3 length: 14 amino acids. Trimming took 2 bases from V and 8 from J, leaving 13 bases between them. The CDR3 DNA is TGTGCCAGCAGCTTAATTGGCAGGGAGGATGAGCAGTTCTTC. Protein product: CASSLIGREDEQFF.

This clonotype was observed a few times. V gene TRBV20-1 combines with J gene TRBJ2-5; 7 nucleotides line up with TRBD2. The germline V gene has CDR1 DFQATT and CDR2 SNEGSKA (reference sequence). J gave up 4 bases and V 1 base, and 15 bases lay outside the gene matches. This CDR3 comprises 17 residues. CDR3 DNA: TGCAGTGCTAGAGGACCTCGGCTAGCGGATGTGAGAGAGACCCAGTACTTC. It encodes CSARGPRLADVRETQYF.

This clonotype showed up many times. The chain carries TRBV7-9 and TRBJ2-4; D is unresolved. The CDR3 runs to 14 residues. V was clipped by 2 bases and J by 6 bases, with 11 bases between them. Germline CDR1 SEHNR, CDR2 FQNEAQ (reference sequence). CDR3 nucleotide sequence: TGTGCCAGCAGCTTAACTTCCGGGCTAAACATTCAGTACTTC. The encoded protein is CASSLTSGLNIQYF.

This clonotype was observed a handful of times. V gene TRBV2 combines with J gene TRBJ2-2; 8 bases are a match to TRBD1. The CDR3 is 15 amino acids. Per the germline V gene, CDR1 is SNHLY and CDR2 is FYNNEI. Trimming took 4 bases from V and 6 from J; bases not matched to a gene: 7. In nucleotides, the CDR3 is TGTGCCAGCAGTGGCCAGGGGGCGAGGGCCGGGGAGCTGTTTTTT. Translating it yields CASSGQGARAGELFF.

This clonotype was counted only a few times. The gene calls are TRBV5-5 and TRBJ1-5; the match to TRBD1 covers 12 bases. The CDR3 covers 17 residues. The ends lost 4 bases at V and 0 bases at J; junction bases unmatched: 5. Germline V gives CDR1 SGHKS, CDR2 YYEKEE (reference sequence). CDR3 DNA sequence: TGTGCCAGCAGCCCGGGGACAGGGGGCTATAGCAATCAGCCCCAGCATTTT. This codes for CASSPGTGGYSNQPQHF.

In its sample, this clonotype was seen a few times. This chain connects TRBV4-1 to TRBJ2-2; D gene uncertain. CDR1 MGHRA and CDR2 YSYEKL come from the germline V gene. This CDR3 has 15 residues. Trimming took off 0 bases at V and 7 bases at J, with 12 bases between the two ends. CDR3 sequence: CASSQEASTVGELFF. CDR3 DNA sequence: TGCGCCAGCAGCCAAGAGGCTTCTACTGTCGGGGAGCTGTTTTTT.

The chain uses TRBV6-1 and TRBJ2-1; 14 positions agree with TRBD2. Unmatched junction bases numbered 16, after V lost 6 bases and J lost 9 bases. The CDR3 runs 18 residues. Per germline, CDR1 MNHNS and CDR2 SASEGT. DNA for the CDR3: TGTGCCAGCAGCCTAGGGACTAGCGGGGGTTTACGTTACGGTGAGCAGTTCTTC. As protein: CASSLGTSGGLRYGEQFF.

The rearrangement joins TRBV6-5 to TRBJ2-7; no firm D call. Germline assignment: CDR1 MNHEY and CDR2 SVGAGI. Between the trimmed V and J ends, which lost 5 bases and 5 bases, there was a span of 13 bases. The CDR3 sequence is 13 residues long. CDR3 coding DNA: TGTGCCAGCAGTCACGACCCGGCGGACGAGCAGTACTTC. It specifies CASSHDPADEQYF.

This clonotype was recorded a few times. The chain joins TRBV6-5 to TRBJ2-3; possibly TRBD1 for D (7 bases). The CDR3 is 16 amino acids. V was pared by 0 bases and J by 3 bases, with 13 bases between. Germline V CDR1 and CDR2: MNHEY, SVGAGI. CDR3 DNA sequence: TGTGCCAGCAGTTACTCGATCAGGGGGAGGACAGATACGCAGTATTTT. Its protein product is CASSYSIRGRTDTQYF.

In its sample, this clonotype was seen many times. The gene calls are TRBV12-3 or TRBV12-4 and TRBJ1-2; TRBD1 agrees at 10 bases. After removal of 8 bases from V and 8 bases from J, the junction contained 14 bases not matched to a gene. The CDR3 consists of 15 residues. CDR3 sequence: CASGSPGQGTRGYTF. The CDR3 DNA follows: TGTGCCAGCGGATCCCCGGGACAGGGGACCAGGGGCTACACCTTC.

The rearrangement uses TRBV2 and TRBJ1-6; D is undetermined. V was cut by 2 bases and J by 1 base, with 6 bases left in between. The CDR3 length is 15 residues. Germline CDR1 reads SNHLY; CDR2 reads FYNNEI. CDR3 residues: CASSERESYNSPLHF. CDR3 sequence (DNA): TGTGCCAGCAGTGAAAGGGAATCCTATAATTCACCCCTCCACTTT.

The chain joins TRBV2 to TRBJ2-3, with D perhaps TRBD1 (5 bases). The CDR3 spans 13 residues. CDR1 is SNHLY, CDR2 FYNNEI, per germline. With 3 bases removed from V and 4 bases from J, the gap between germline ends came to 8 bases. The chain's CDR3 is CASSDRAADTQYF. CDR3 coding DNA: TGTGCCAGCAGTGACAGGGCGGCAGATACGCAGTATTTT. Full variable domain (remainder filled in from reference TRBV2 and TRBJ2-3): EPEVTQTPSHQVTQMGQEVILRCVPISNHLYFYWYRQILGQKVEFLVSFYNNEISEKSEIFDDQFSVERPDGSNFTLKIRSTKLEDSAMYFCASSDRAADTQYFGPGTRLTVL.

This chain's CDR3 is CASSLVARGPLRDTGELFF. The CDR3 bases are TGCGCCAGCAGCTTGGTAGCCAGGGGCCCGTTGAGGGACACCGGGGAGCTGTTTTTT. The V call is TRBV5-1, the J call TRBJ2-2; a weak D match, TRBD1 (6 bases). Trimming cost V 0 bases and J 3 bases, with 21 bases left between them. Germline V CDR1 and CDR2: SGHRS, YFSETQ. The CDR3 extends over 19 amino acids.

This clonotype was counted ten times or more. The chain carries TRBV12-3 or TRBV12-4 and TRBJ2-3; D may be TRBD1 or TRBD2 (5 bases each). V lost 2 bases, J lost 2 bases, and 8 bases lay in between. The CDR3 sequence is 14 residues long. In nucleotides, the CDR3 is TGTGCCAGCAGTTTAACCGGGGCCACAGATACGCAGTATTTT. It yields the protein CASSLTGATDTQYF.

The chain combines TRBV12-3 or TRBV12-4 with TRBJ2-3, with 9 bases that match TRBD2. The CDR3 totals 15 residues. The V gene end was trimmed by 7 bases and the J gene end by 5 bases; junction bases not matched to a gene: 10. The CDR3 protein is CASTPGTSLEDTQYF. CDR3 coding DNA: TGTGCCAGCACCCCGGGGACTAGCTTGGAAGATACGCAGTATTTT.

This clonotype was counted only a few times. The CDR3 is CSARGPGLAGYEQYF. The DNA for the CDR3 is TGCAGTGCTAGGGGACCGGGACTAGCGGGCTACGAGCAGTACTTC. The chain combines TRBV20-1 with TRBJ2-7; 12 bases map to TRBD2. The CDR3 is 15 amino acids. Trimming removed 3 bases from V and 3 bases from J; junction bases left unmatched: 6. Per the germline V gene, CDR1 is DFQATT and CDR2 is SNEGSKA (reference sequence).

The CDR3 DNA follows: TGTGCCAGCAGCGATACAGCGAACACCGGGGAGCTGTTTTTT. This sequence encodes CASSDTANTGELFF. The genes are TRBV6-1 and TRBJ2-2; no definite D call. Trimming left V 6 bases short and J 0 bases short, with 8 bases between. The CDR3 is 14 amino acids. Germline V gene sequence: CDR1 MNHNS, CDR2 SASEGT.

The chain links TRBV13 to TRBJ1-1; maybe TRBD1 (5 bases). Germline V CDR1 and CDR2: PRHDT, FYEKMQ (reference sequence). V lost 5 bases and J 1 base, leaving 14 bases between the germline ends. The CDR3 is 15 residues long. This chain's CDR3 is CASSPRIGQNTEAFF. In DNA form, the CDR3 reads TGTGCCAGCAGCCCCCGAATTGGACAGAACACTGAAGCTTTCTTT.

This clonotype was detected many times. The chain has TRBV29-1 and TRBJ2-2; D may be TRBD2 (5 bases). CDR3 length: 14 residues. CDR1 and CDR2 (germline): SQVTM, ANQGSEA. With 3 bases removed from V and 4 bases from J, the gap between germline ends came to 12 bases. This chain's CDR3 is CSVDTGMFTGELFF. The CDR3 DNA sequence: TGCAGCGTTGATACGGGGATGTTCACCGGGGAGCTGTTTTTT.

CDR3: CASTDRTSGRWGGELFF. In DNA form, the CDR3 reads TGTGCCAGCACCGACCGCACTAGCGGGAGATGGGGCGGGGAGCTGTTTTTT. This sequence joins TRBV6-2 or TRBV6-3 and TRBJ2-2; 11 nucleotides agree with TRBD2. Germline trimming cut 7 bases from V and 7 bases from J; bases unmatched to any gene: 14. This CDR3 comprises 17 residues. CDR1 MNHEY and CDR2 SVGEGT come from the germline V gene.

V is TRBV15 and J is TRBJ2-7; TRBD1 aligns across 10 bases. J gave up 5 bases and V 3 bases, and 4 bases lay outside the gene matches. CDR1 and CDR2 (germline): LNHNV, YYDKDF (reference sequence). The CDR3 runs 14 residues. This CDR3 is CATSRDRGTDEQYF. CDR3 coding DNA: TGTGCCACCAGCAGGGACAGGGGGACGGACGAGCAGTACTTC.

This clonotype was seen repeatedly, ten times or more. The chain is built from TRBV12-3 or TRBV12-4 and TRBJ2-7; D not resolved. The CDR3 runs to 12 residues. The V and J ends lost 6 bases and 4 bases respectively, with 10 bases between them. CDR3 residues: CASSPAGYEQYF. The CDR3, as DNA: TGTGCCAGCAGCCCGGCAGGATACGAGCAGTACTTC.

This clonotype has only a few counts. The V and J genes are TRBV7-9 and TRBJ2-7; D gene unclear. The CDR3 extends over 13 amino acids. V was trimmed by 5 bases and J by 3 bases, leaving 11 bases between them. Germline CDR1 is SEHNR and CDR2 is FQNEAQ (reference sequence). CDR3 bases: TGTGCCAGCAGCCTCTCGGACGGCTACGAGCAGTACGTC. Protein sequence: CASSLSDGYEQYV.